One and the same sample provided the 12 T cell receptor beta chains below, sequenced in a study of blood T cell repertoires in COVID-19. Assay used: immunoSEQ multiplex PCR; TCRdb lists only in-frame clones, some missing. The sample shows 270,000 or so clones, 70% to 90% of them seen only once. The sample comprised peripheral blood. The receptor source for this set is a woman under 40 with active or convalescent COVID-19.

J is TRBJ1-5 and V is TRBV4-2; no reliable D call. The CDR3 loop spans 18 amino acids. CDR1 is LGHNA and CDR2 is YNFKEQ in the germline V gene. Trimming cost V 0 bases and J 7 bases, with 22 bases left between them. CDR3 sequence reads: CASSQDKAGPTRIQPQHF. CDR3 nucleotide sequence: TGTGCCAGCAGCCAAGATAAGGCAGGCCCAACAAGGATCCAGCCCCAGCATTTT.

The CDR3: CAWSSTGNTGELFF. The CDR3 nucleotides are TGTGCCTGGAGCTCGACAGGGAACACCGGGGAGCTGTTTTTT. The chain recombines TRBV30 with TRBJ2-2; perhaps TRBD1 as D (6 bases). Germline V gives CDR1 GTSNPN, CDR2 SVGIG (reference sequence). The germline V and J ends were trimmed by 3 bases and 1 base, with 9 bases remaining between them. CDR3 length: 14 residues.

This clone showed up just once. The gene calls are TRBV7-2 and TRBJ1-3; D may be TRBD1 (6 bases). V was shortened by 1 base and J by 2 bases, with 15 bases between the two germline ends. CDR3 length equals 17 residues. CDR1 SGHTA and CDR2 FQGNSA come from the germline V gene. The CDR3 coding sequence is TGTGCCAGCAGCTTAGACCGGACAGTAGGGACTGGAAACACCATATATTTT. Encoded protein: CASSLDRTVGTGNTIYF.

Comment on this clone: An end of the junction does not agree with germline; a read error may underlie this. The chain uses TRBV4-3 and TRBJ2-1; 14 nucleotides agree with TRBD2. CDR1 is LGHNA, CDR2 YSLEER, per germline. The CDR3 extends over 14 amino acids. This CDR3 reads CASSQGLAGGLRLF. CDR3 nucleotides: TGCGCCAGCAGCCAAGGACTAGCGGGGGGGCTCCGCCTCTTC.

The chain combines TRBV10-3 with TRBJ2-3; 16 positions match TRBD2. The V gene end was trimmed by 2 bases and the J gene end by 6 bases; junction bases not matched to a gene: 5. CDR1 is ENHRY, CDR2 SYGVKD, per germline. The CDR3 is 17 residues long. Here the CDR3 reads CAISETGLAGGPDTQYF. The CDR3 region has the DNA TGTGCCATCAGTGAGACGGGACTAGCGGGGGGGCCCGATACGCAGTATTTT.

This clone has a handful of counts. The chain has TRBV6-6 and TRBJ2-2; weak D call: TRBD2 (5 bases). Between the trimmed V and J ends, which lost 5 bases and 4 bases, there was a span of 11 bases. The germline V gene has CDR1 MNHNY and CDR2 SVGAGI (reference sequence). This CDR3 is built from 14 residues. CDR3 region: CASSKGLLTGELFF. CDR3 bases: TGTGCCAGCAGTAAAGGACTCCTCACCGGGGAGCTGTTTTTT.

The CDR3 is CASRKPGSSAYEQYF. In DNA, the CDR3 is TGTGCCAGCAGGAAGCCGGGGTCCTCAGCCTACGAGCAGTACTTC. The chain combines TRBV11-2 with TRBJ2-7, with TRBD2 as a possible D gene (5 bases). The CDR3 runs 15 residues. V lost 6 bases, J lost 2 bases, and 17 bases lay in between. CDR1 SGHAT and CDR2 FQNNGV come from the germline V gene. Filled out from reference TRBV11-2 and TRBJ2-7, the complete variable domain reads EAGVAQSPRYKIIEKRQSVAFWCNPISGHATLYWYQQILGQGPKLLIQFQNNGVVDDSQLPKDRFSAERLKGVDSTLKIQPAKLEDSAVYLCASRKPGSSAYEQYFGPGTRLTVT.

Written as DNA, the CDR3 is TGCGCCAGCAGCTTGCGCCCAAGACCCGACATAAATGAAAAACTGTTTTTT. It yields the protein CASSLRPRPDINEKLFF. The chain is built from TRBV5-1 and TRBJ1-4; D unclear. CDR1 is SGHRS and CDR2 is YFSETQ in the germline V gene. Trimming pared 1 base from V and 5 bases from J, leaving 18 bases between. The CDR3 spans 17 residues.

The chain has TRBV7-2 and TRBJ1-5; D might be TRBD1 (6 bases). The CDR3 consists of 15 residues. V was trimmed by 1 base and J by 7 bases, leaving 14 bases between them. CDR1 and CDR2 from the germline V gene are SGHTA and FQGNSA. The CDR3 loop is CASSLVGGSEQPQHF. The CDR3 DNA reads as TGTGCCAGCAGCTTAGTAGGGGGATCAGAGCAGCCCCAGCATTTT.

DNA for the CDR3: TGTGCCAGCGGGGACTCCTACTATGGGCAGTACTTC. It is translated as CASGDSYYGQYF. The rearrangement joins TRBV2 to TRBJ2-7; D perhaps matches TRBD2 (6 bases). The CDR3 totals 12 residues. The germline V and J ends were trimmed by 8 bases and 9 bases, with 17 bases remaining between them. Germline assignment: CDR1 SNHLY and CDR2 FYNNEI.

The gene calls are TRBV4-3 and TRBJ2-1; TRBD2 matches 8 bases. The CDR3 is made up of 15 amino acids. Trimming cost V 4 bases and J 12 bases; bases outside gene matches: 14. Germline V gene data show CDR1 as LGHNA and CDR2 as YSLEER. The CDR3 spells CASSRYGGGRAWQFF. In DNA, the CDR3 is TGCGCCAGCAGCCGATACGGGGGGGGCAGGGCGTGGCAGTTCTTC.

The CDR3 DNA follows: TGTGCCAGCAGCCAAGACGGACTCCTGAACACCGGGGAGCTGTTTTTT. Translated: CASSQDGLLNTGELFF. This sequence joins TRBV3-1 (or the pseudogene TRBV3-2) and TRBJ2-2, with TRBD2 as a possible D gene (5 bases). The CDR3 contains 16 residues. V was clipped by 0 bases and J by 1 base, with 9 bases between them. Germline V gene sequence: CDR1 LGHDT, CDR2 YNNKEL (reference sequence).